The rows below give T cell receptor beta chains drawn from one sample of a study of human T cells and chemical hapten exposure. A single record per CDR3 protein comes from TCRdb applying MiXCR to the RACE reads. Found here are roughly 100,000 distinct CDR3 sequences, under 14% of them singletons; the top ten hold 2.5% to 4%. Sequences were derived from whole blood, sampled in connection with sensitization to the hapten diphenylcyclopropenone (DPC). These receptors were taken from a woman in her sixties with alopecia areata. Some clones in this sample may be carry-over from other donors' samples. The CDR3 runs from the conserved cysteine through the conserved F or W. The order of the fields is V gene, J gene, D gene, clone size, CDR3 DNA, CDR3 protein. D genes are given only for firm matches. The size field is filled for only some rows; it gives once, few, many or a size class.

V gene: TRBV5-1
J gene: TRBJ1-5
D gene: NA
clone size: few
CDR3 DNA: TGCGCCAGCAGCTTGGAGTGGGGACAGCCCCAGCATTTT
CDR3 protein: CASSLEWGQPQHF

V gene: TRBV5-4
J gene: TRBJ1-1
D gene: NA
clone size: many
CDR3 DNA: TGTGCCAGCAGCTCCCCGGGACGGCTGAACACTGAAGCTTTCTTT
CDR3 protein: CASSSPGRLNTEAFF

V gene: TRBV2
J gene: TRBJ2-5
D gene: NA
clone size: NA
CDR3 DNA: TGTGCCAGCAGGGGGGACGAACCAATCCAGACCCAGTACTTC
CDR3 protein: CASRGDEPIQTQYF

V gene: TRBV7-8
J gene: TRBJ2-7
D gene: NA
clone size: NA
CDR3 DNA: TGTGCCAGCAGCTTAGTGGTCAGGGAGGTCCGGGAGCCACTAGGGGAGCAGTACTTC
CDR3 protein: CASSLVVREVREPLGEQYF

V gene: TRBV4-2
J gene: TRBJ2-2
D gene: TRBD2
clone size: many
CDR3 DNA: TGTGCCAGCAGCCAAGATCCCGGGGGGGGCCGCAACACCGGGGAGCTGTTTTTT
CDR3 protein: CASSQDPGGGRNTGELFF

V gene: TRBV5-1
J gene: TRBJ2-1
D gene: TRBD2
clone size: many
CDR3 DNA: TGCGCCAGCAGCATTACTACTAGCGGGGCCTACAATGAGCAGTTCTTC
CDR3 protein: CASSITTSGAYNEQFF

V gene: TRBV6-1
J gene: TRBJ2-5
D gene: TRBD2
clone size: many
CDR3 DNA: TGTGCCGGGAGGGACCAAGAGACCCAGTACTTC
CDR3 protein: CAGRDQETQYF

V gene: TRBV5-1
J gene: TRBJ2-1
D gene: NA
clone size: NA
CDR3 DNA: TGCGCCAGCAGCTTGACGTCACGGGAGCAGTTCTTC
CDR3 protein: CASSLTSREQFF

V gene: TRBV11-2
J gene: TRBJ2-5
D gene: TRBD1
clone size: many
CDR3 DNA: TGTGCCAGCAGCCCTAGGGGACAGGGTAACCAAGAGACCCAGTACTTC
CDR3 protein: CASSPRGQGNQETQYF

V gene: TRBV28
J gene: TRBJ2-7
D gene: NA
clone size: many
CDR3 DNA: TGTGCCAGCACCCAGTCCGATCGCGAGCAGTACTTC
CDR3 protein: CASTQSDREQYF

V gene: TRBV6-6
J gene: TRBJ2-1
D gene: TRBD2
clone size: many
CDR3 DNA: TGTGCCAGCAGTTCCGGACTAGCGGGGGGCAATGAGCAGTTCTTC
CDR3 protein: CASSSGLAGGNEQFF

V gene: TRBV6-5
J gene: TRBJ2-1
D gene: NA
clone size: many
CDR3 DNA: TGTGCCAGCAGTTACCTAAGGGGTGAGCAGTTCTTC
CDR3 protein: CASSYLRGEQFF

V gene: TRBV3-1
J gene: TRBJ1-1
D gene: NA
clone size: many
CDR3 DNA: TGTGCCAGCAGCTTACGACAGGAAGCTTTCTTT
CDR3 protein: CASSLRQEAFF

V gene: TRBV24-1
J gene: TRBJ2-3
D gene: TRBD2
clone size: NA
CDR3 DNA: TGTGCCACCAGTGATTTTGGCGGGGGGTCGCCAGATACGCAGTATTTT
CDR3 protein: CATSDFGGGSPDTQYF

V gene: TRBV29-1
J gene: TRBJ2-7
D gene: NA
clone size: many
CDR3 DNA: TGCAGCGTTTACTACTACGAGCAGTACTTC
CDR3 protein: CSVYYYEQYF

V gene: TRBV6-6
J gene: TRBJ1-2
D gene: NA
clone size: NA
CDR3 DNA: TGTGCCAGCAGTCCCGGTTATGGCTACACCTTC
CDR3 protein: CASSPGYGYTF

V gene: TRBV4-1
J gene: TRBJ2-3
D gene: NA
clone size: many
CDR3 DNA: TGCGCCAGCAGCCAATTGGGGACCAGCACAGATACGCAGTATTTT
CDR3 protein: CASSQLGTSTDTQYF

V gene: TRBV10-2
J gene: TRBJ1-6
D gene: TRBD1
clone size: many
CDR3 DNA: TGCGCCAGCAGTGTCAGGACAGGGAAAGAATCACCCCTCCACTTT
CDR3 protein: CASSVRTGKESPLHF

V gene: TRBV7-9
J gene: TRBJ1-1
D gene: TRBD1
clone size: NA
CDR3 DNA: TGTGCCAGCAGCTTACAGGGGGCGAGGACTGAAGCTTTCTTT
CDR3 protein: CASSLQGARTEAFF

V gene: TRBV19
J gene: TRBJ1-5
D gene: NA
clone size: NA
CDR3 DNA: TGTGCCAGTAGTATAAATCACGGGCAGGGGTACGGTCAGCCCCAGCATTTT
CDR3 protein: CASSINHGQGYGQPQHF

V gene: TRBV19
J gene: TRBJ2-2
D gene: NA
clone size: few
CDR3 DNA: TGTGCCAGTAGTATTGAGCCAACTGTAAGGACCGGGGAGCTGTTTTTT
CDR3 protein: CASSIEPTVRTGELFF

V gene: TRBV20-1
J gene: TRBJ2-3
D gene: NA
clone size: few
CDR3 DNA: TGCAGTGCCCCGCCGCCTGGCCGGTCCTCTAGCACAGATACGCAGTATTTT
CDR3 protein: CSAPPPGRSSSTDTQYF

V gene: TRBV29-1
J gene: TRBJ2-7
D gene: NA
clone size: NA
CDR3 DNA: TGCAGCGTAGTTTGGGGGCGGGAGCAGTACTTC
CDR3 protein: CSVVWGREQYF

V gene: TRBV7-9
J gene: TRBJ1-6
D gene: TRBD1
clone size: many
CDR3 DNA: TGTGCCAGCAGCCCCTCGCAGGGGGGTAATTCACCCCTCCACTTT
CDR3 protein: CASSPSQGGNSPLHF

V gene: TRBV28
J gene: TRBJ2-6
D gene: NA
clone size: many
CDR3 DNA: TGTGCCAGTAGGTCCTCTGGGGCCAACGTCCTGACTTTC
CDR3 protein: CASRSSGANVLTF

V gene: TRBV3-1
J gene: TRBJ1-1
D gene: NA
clone size: NA
CDR3 DNA: TGTGCCAGCAGCCCCGCGGACTTAAACACTGAAGCTTTCTTT
CDR3 protein: CASSPADLNTEAFF

V gene: TRBV6-6
J gene: TRBJ1-1
D gene: NA
clone size: many
CDR3 DNA: TGTGCCAGCAGTTACCCGGACCGGCCCCCGAACACTGAAGCTTTCTTT
CDR3 protein: CASSYPDRPPNTEAFF

V gene: TRBV6-5
J gene: TRBJ2-4
D gene: NA
clone size: NA
CDR3 DNA: TGTGCCAGCAGTGCCGGGGGCACCCTAGCCAAAAACATTCAGTACTTC
CDR3 protein: CASSAGGTLAKNIQYF

V gene: TRBV5-1
J gene: TRBJ2-7
D gene: NA
clone size: few
CDR3 DNA: TGCGCCAGCAGCTCAACAGGGCTCGAGCAGTACTTC
CDR3 protein: CASSSTGLEQYF

V gene: TRBV5-1
J gene: TRBJ2-5
D gene: NA
clone size: many
CDR3 DNA: TGCGCCAGCAGCCCCGGTGCTCCCCAGGGTGAGACCCAGTACTTC
CDR3 protein: CASSPGAPQGETQYF

V gene: TRBV9
J gene: TRBJ1-6
D gene: TRBD1
clone size: many
CDR3 DNA: TGTGCCAGCAGCGCCCTATACAGGGGTAAGAAGGGTTCACCCCTCCACTTT
CDR3 protein: CASSALYRGKKGSPLHF

V gene: TRBV5-1
J gene: TRBJ2-1
D gene: TRBD2
clone size: many
CDR3 DNA: TGCGCCAGCAGCTTCCTAGCGGGGGGGCCGTTTGATGAGCAGTTCTTC
CDR3 protein: CASSFLAGGPFDEQFF

V gene: TRBV10-3
J gene: TRBJ2-5
D gene: TRBD1
clone size: few
CDR3 DNA: TGTGCCATCAGGGGGACAGGGGACGAGACCCAGTACTTC
CDR3 protein: CAIRGTGDETQYF

V gene: TRBV27
J gene: TRBJ2-1
D gene: TRBD2
clone size: NA
CDR3 DNA: TGTGCCAGCAGTTTACAACCCGGACTAGCGGGGCTAGGGTGGAATGAGCAGTTCTTC
CDR3 protein: CASSLQPGLAGLGWNEQFF

V gene: TRBV7-3
J gene: TRBJ2-5
D gene: NA
clone size: many
CDR3 DNA: TGTGCCAGCAGCCCCTTTGGGGGGGCAGAGACCCAGTACTTC
CDR3 protein: CASSPFGGAETQYF

V gene: TRBV5-1
J gene: TRBJ2-7
D gene: TRBD2
clone size: few
CDR3 DNA: TGCGCCAGCAGACTGACTAGCGGAGACACCTACGAGCAGTACTTC
CDR3 protein: CASRLTSGDTYEQYF

V gene: TRBV3-1
J gene: TRBJ1-6
D gene: NA
clone size: many
CDR3 DNA: TGTGCCAGCAGCCAGGACTATAATTCACCCCTCCACTTT
CDR3 protein: CASSQDYNSPLHF

V gene: TRBV5-1
J gene: TRBJ1-1
D gene: TRBD1
clone size: many
CDR3 DNA: TGCGCCAGCAGCGCCGGGACAGGGGGGACTGAAGCTTTCTTT
CDR3 protein: CASSAGTGGTEAFF

V gene: TRBV11-2
J gene: TRBJ2-3
D gene: NA
clone size: NA
CDR3 DNA: TGTGCCAGCAGCTTTTCAGGGAATCCAGATACGCAGTATTTT
CDR3 protein: CASSFSGNPDTQYF

V gene: TRBV7-9
J gene: TRBJ2-1
D gene: NA
clone size: many
CDR3 DNA: TGTGCCAGCAGCTTAGTCAGGAGGGACACCCAGAAGGATGAGCAGTTCTTC
CDR3 protein: CASSLVRRDTQKDEQFF

V gene: TRBV20-1
J gene: TRBJ2-2
D gene: NA
clone size: many
CDR3 DNA: TGCAGTGCCCCCAGCCCCGGGTACACCGGGGAGCTGTTTTTT
CDR3 protein: CSAPSPGYTGELFF

V gene: TRBV7-7
J gene: TRBJ2-2
D gene: NA
clone size: few
CDR3 DNA: TGTGCTAGCAGACCCGGAGGGGCCACCGGGGAGCTGTTTTTT
CDR3 protein: CASRPGGATGELFF

V gene: TRBV3-1
J gene: TRBJ2-2
D gene: TRBD1
clone size: many
CDR3 DNA: TGTGCCAGCAGCCGAGGGGGCAGGTCATCCACCGGGGAGCTGTTTTTT
CDR3 protein: CASSRGGRSSTGELFF

V gene: TRBV7-9
J gene: TRBJ1-3
D gene: TRBD1
clone size: many
CDR3 DNA: TGTGCCAGCAGCTTATTAGGGGGCAGCTCTGGAAACACCATATATTTT
CDR3 protein: CASSLLGGSSGNTIYF

V gene: TRBV18
J gene: TRBJ2-5
D gene: TRBD1
clone size: many
CDR3 DNA: TGTGCCAGCTCAGGACGGAGACAGGGGGGAGAGACCCAGTACTTC
CDR3 protein: CASSGRRQGGETQYF

V gene: TRBV6-1
J gene: TRBJ2-2
D gene: NA
clone size: many
CDR3 DNA: TGTGCCAGCAGGCAGGGGGGGGTCACCGGGGAGCTGTTTTTT
CDR3 protein: CASRQGGVTGELFF

V gene: TRBV2
J gene: TRBJ2-5
D gene: NA
clone size: few
CDR3 DNA: TGTGCCAGCAGTGAAGACGCCGGCGGAGAGACCCAGTACTTC
CDR3 protein: CASSEDAGGETQYF

V gene: TRBV7-8
J gene: TRBJ1-5
D gene: NA
clone size: many
CDR3 DNA: TGTGCCAGCAGCTTAGCGGGGGACGGACAGCCCCAGCATTTT
CDR3 protein: CASSLAGDGQPQHF

V gene: TRBV3-1
J gene: TRBJ1-6
D gene: TRBD1
clone size: NA
CDR3 DNA: TGTGCCAGCAGACTCAGACAGGGGCTAAATTCACCCCTCCACTTT
CDR3 protein: CASRLRQGLNSPLHF

V gene: TRBV12-3/TRBV12-4
J gene: TRBJ1-2
D gene: TRBD1
clone size: NA
CDR3 DNA: TGTGCCAGCAGCCCCGGGACAGGGTCCTATGGCTACACCTTC
CDR3 protein: CASSPGTGSYGYTF

V gene: TRBV9
J gene: TRBJ2-1
D gene: TRBD2
clone size: many
CDR3 DNA: TGTGCCAGCAGCGTAGTGAGCGGGGGGAAAAATGAGCAGTTCTTC
CDR3 protein: CASSVVSGGKNEQFF